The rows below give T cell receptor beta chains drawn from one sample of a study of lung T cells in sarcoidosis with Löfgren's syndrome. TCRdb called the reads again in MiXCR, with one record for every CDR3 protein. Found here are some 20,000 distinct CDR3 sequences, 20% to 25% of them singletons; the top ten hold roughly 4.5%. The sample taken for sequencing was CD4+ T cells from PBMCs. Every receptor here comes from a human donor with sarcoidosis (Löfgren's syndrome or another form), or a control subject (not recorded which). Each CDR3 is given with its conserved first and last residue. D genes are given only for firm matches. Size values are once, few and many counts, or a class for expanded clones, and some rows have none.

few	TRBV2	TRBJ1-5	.	CASRGHLGGNQPQHF	TGTGCCAGCAGAGGACACTTGGGGGGCAATCAGCCCCAGCATTTT
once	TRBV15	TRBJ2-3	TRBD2	CVTSRGTSPDTQYF	TGTGTCACCAGCAGGGGGACTAGCCCAGATACGCAGTATTTT
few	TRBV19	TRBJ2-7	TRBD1	CASSIGQGGEQYF	TGTGCCAGTAGTATAGGACAGGGTGGCGAGCAGTACTTC
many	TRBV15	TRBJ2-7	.	CATSRDPTYEQYF	TGTGCCACCAGCAGAGACCCGACCTACGAGCAGTACTTC
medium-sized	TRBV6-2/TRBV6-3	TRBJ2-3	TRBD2	CASGLAGVGVDTQYF	TGTGCCAGCGGGCTAGCGGGAGTTGGTGTGGATACGCAGTATTTT
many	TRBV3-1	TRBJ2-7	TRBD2	CASSRTSGRAHEQYF	TGTGCCAGCAGCCGGACTAGCGGGAGGGCCCACGAGCAGTACTTC
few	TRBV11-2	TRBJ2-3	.	CASSPGVHTTSTDTQYF	TGTGCCAGCAGCCCAGGGGTTCATACGACATCCACAGATACGCAGTATTTT
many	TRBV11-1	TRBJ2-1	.	CASSLRGLALNEQFF	TGTGCCAGCAGCTTAAGAGGTCTAGCCCTTAATGAGCAGTTCTTC
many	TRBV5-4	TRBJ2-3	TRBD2	CASSLSMRTLAGTDTQYF	TGTGCCAGCAGCTTGTCCATGAGAACACTAGCGGGCACAGATACGCAGTATTTT
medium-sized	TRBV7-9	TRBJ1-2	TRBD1	CASSPQGTYGYTF	TGTGCCAGCAGCCCACAGGGGACCTATGGCTACACCTTC
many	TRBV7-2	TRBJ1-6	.	CASKEDRVGSPLHF	TGTGCCAGCAAGGAAGACCGGGTCGGGTCACCCCTCCACTTT
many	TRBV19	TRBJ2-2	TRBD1	CASLRGLGTGELFF	TGTGCCAGTCTCAGGGGGCTGGGGACCGGGGAGCTGTTTTTT
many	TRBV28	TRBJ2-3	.	CASSSTSGPDTQYF	TGTGCCAGCAGTTCTACCTCAGGGCCCGATACGCAGTATTTT
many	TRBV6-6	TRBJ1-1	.	CASSYSVSDTEAFF	TGTGCCAGCAGTTACTCGGTATCGGACACTGAAGCTTTCTTT
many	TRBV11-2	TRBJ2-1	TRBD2	CASSLAGGYNEQFF	TGTGCCAGCAGCTTAGCGGGAGGTTACAATGAGCAGTTCTTC
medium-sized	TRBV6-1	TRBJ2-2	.	CASNRAGNTGELFF	TGTGCCAGCAACCGGGCCGGGAACACCGGGGAGCTGTTTTTT
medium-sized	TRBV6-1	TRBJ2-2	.	CASSEEENTGELFF	TGTGCCAGCAGTGAAGAGGAAAACACCGGGGAGCTGTTTTTT
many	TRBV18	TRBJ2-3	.	CASSLVPAMPTSTDTQYF	TGTGCCAGCTCACTTGTTCCAGCGATGCCTACTAGCACAGATACGCAGTATTTT
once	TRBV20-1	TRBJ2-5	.	CSASSGLGETQYF	TGCAGTGCTAGTTCGGGTTTGGGGGAGACCCAGTACTTC
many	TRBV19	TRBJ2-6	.	CASSVGGGSGANVLTF	TGTGCCAGTAGTGTGGGGGGTGGCTCTGGGGCCAACGTCCTGACTTTC
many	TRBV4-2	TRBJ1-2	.	CASSQDQADGYTF	TGTGCCAGCAGCCAAGATCAAGCGGATGGCTACACCTTC
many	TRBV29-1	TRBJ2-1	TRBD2	CSVSTSGSYNEQFF	TGCAGCGTCTCCACTAGCGGGAGCTACAATGAGCAGTTCTTC
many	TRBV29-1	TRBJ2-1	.	CSVGVRAAHDEQFF	TGCAGCGTTGGGGTTAGAGCGGCCCACGATGAGCAGTTCTTC
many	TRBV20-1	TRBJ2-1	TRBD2	CSAGGLAGAGHNEQFF	TGCAGTGCTGGGGGACTAGCGGGGGCCGGTCACAATGAGCAGTTCTTC
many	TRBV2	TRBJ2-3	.	CASSLSQGTDTQYF	TGTGCCAGCAGTTTGTCGCAGGGCACAGATACGCAGTATTTT
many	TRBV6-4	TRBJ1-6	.	CATQVSYNSPLHF	TGTGCCACCCAAGTATCCTATAATTCACCCCTCCACTTT
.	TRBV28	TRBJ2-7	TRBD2	CASSSSGTGGQYF	TGTGCCAGCAGTTCCAGCGGGACGGGCGGGCAGTACTTC
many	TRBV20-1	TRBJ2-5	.	CSEEHQETQYF	TGCAGTGAGGAACACCAAGAGACCCAGTACTTC
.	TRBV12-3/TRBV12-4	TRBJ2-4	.	CAISIGTIQNIQYF	TGTGCCATCAGTATAGGGACAATCCAAAACATTCAGTACTTC
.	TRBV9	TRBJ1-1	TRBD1	CASSVDQGAREAFF	TGTGCCAGCAGCGTAGATCAGGGGGCGCGTGAAGCTTTCTTT
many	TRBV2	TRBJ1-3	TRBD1	CASSADRVVGNTIYF	TGTGCCAGCAGCGCGGACAGGGTGGTTGGAAACACCATATATTTT
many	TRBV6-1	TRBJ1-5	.	CASSFDGNQPQHF	TGTGCCAGCAGTTTCGACGGCAATCAGCCCCAGCATTTT
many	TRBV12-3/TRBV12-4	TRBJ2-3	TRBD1	CASTLAGQGAPDTQYF	TGTGCCAGCACCCTGGCGGGACAGGGGGCCCCAGATACGCAGTATTTT
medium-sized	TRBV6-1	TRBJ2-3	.	CASSAMTTSTDTQYF	TGTGCCAGCAGTGCCATGACAACTAGCACAGATACGCAGTATTTT
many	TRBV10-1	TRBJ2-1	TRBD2	CASSGAGVFNEQFF	TGCGCCAGCAGTGGAGCGGGAGTTTTCAATGAGCAGTTCTTC
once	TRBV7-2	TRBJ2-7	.	CASSPRDGIYWQYF	TGTGCCAGCAGCCCCCGGGACGGAATCTACTGGCAGTACTTC
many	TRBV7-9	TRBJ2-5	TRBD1	CASSLNGQGWETQYF	TGTGCCAGCAGCTTAAATGGACAGGGTTGGGAGACCCAGTACTTC
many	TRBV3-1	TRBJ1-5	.	CASSQDQGPQHF	TGTGCCAGCAGCCAAGACCAGGGGCCCCAGCATTTT
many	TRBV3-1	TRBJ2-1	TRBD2	CASSQGLAGLGSYNEQFF	TGTGCCAGCAGCCAAGGACTAGCGGGATTGGGCTCCTACAATGAGCAGTTCTTC
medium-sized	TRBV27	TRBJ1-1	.	CASAYRDLKEAFF	TGTGCCAGCGCGTACCGGGACCTTAAAGAAGCTTTCTTT
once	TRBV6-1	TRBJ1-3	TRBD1	CARSEPGQGGGNTIYF	TGTGCCCGCAGCGAGCCGGGACAGGGAGGAGGAAACACCATATATTTT
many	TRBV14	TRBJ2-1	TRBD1	CASSQESSGTGSSSPYNEQFF	TGTGCCAGCAGCCAAGAAAGTTCCGGGACAGGGAGTAGCTCACCCTACAATGAGCAGTTCTTC
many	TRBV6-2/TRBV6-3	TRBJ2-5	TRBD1	CASIPPPGSDRGKKDQETQYF	TGTGCCAGCATCCCGCCTCCCGGTTCGGACAGGGGGAAGAAGGACCAAGAGACCCAGTACTTC
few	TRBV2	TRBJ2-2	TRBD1	CASRVDRANTGELFF	TGTGCCAGCAGGGTGGACAGGGCGAACACCGGGGAGCTGTTTTTT
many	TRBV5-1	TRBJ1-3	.	CASSLGSISGNTIYF	TGCGCCAGCAGCTTGGGATCCATCTCTGGAAACACCATATATTTT
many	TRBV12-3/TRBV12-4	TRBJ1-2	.	CASSLAAGPNYGYTF	TGTGCCAGCAGTTTAGCAGCGGGCCCTAACTATGGCTACACCTTC
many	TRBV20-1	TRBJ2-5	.	CSARLQGGTQYF	TGCAGTGCTAGACTCCAAGGGGGGACCCAGTACTTC
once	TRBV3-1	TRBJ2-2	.	CASSQVHTGARTGELVF	TGTGCCAGCAGCCAAGTCCATACGGGAGCAAGAACCGGGGAGCTGGTTTTT
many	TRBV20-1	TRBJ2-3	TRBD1	CSARPTGGFTDTQYF	TGCAGTGCTAGACCGACAGGGGGTTTTACAGATACGCAGTATTTT
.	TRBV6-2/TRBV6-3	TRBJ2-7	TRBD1	CAGGSRTGAQYF	TGTGCCGGCGGTTCCCGGACAGGGGCGCAGTACTTC
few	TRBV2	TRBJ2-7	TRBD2	CASSPTGTSYYEQYF	TGTGCCAGCAGTCCAACCGGGACTAGCTACTACGAGCAGTACTTC
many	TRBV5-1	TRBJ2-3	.	CASSLEISSPLDTQYF	TGCGCCAGCAGCTTGGAAATTAGTAGCCCACTAGATACGCAGTATTTT
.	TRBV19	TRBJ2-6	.	CASTPEWGATGANVLTF	TGTGCCAGTACTCCAGAGTGGGGGGCTACTGGGGCCAACGTCCTGACTTTC
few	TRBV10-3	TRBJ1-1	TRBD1	CAIRTQGLGTEAFF	TGTGCCATCAGGACACAGGGGCTAGGCACTGAAGCTTTCTTT
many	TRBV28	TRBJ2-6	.	CASSGSTGANVLTF	TGTGCCAGCAGTGGCTCGACTGGGGCCAACGTCCTGACTTTC
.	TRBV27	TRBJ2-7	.	CASSCRTEVYEQYF	TGTGCCAGCAGTTGCAGGACAGAAGTCTACGAGCAGTACTTC
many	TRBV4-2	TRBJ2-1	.	CASSQDRGERLFF	TGTGCCAGCAGCCAAGATAGGGGGGAGAGGCTGTTCTTC
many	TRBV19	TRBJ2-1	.	CASTPGSNEQFF	TGTGCCAGTACCCCAGGTAGCAATGAGCAGTTCTTC
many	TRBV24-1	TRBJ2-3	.	CATSHWGERADTQYF	TGTGCCACCAGCCATTGGGGCGAGCGGGCAGATACGCAGTATTTT
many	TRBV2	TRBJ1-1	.	CASNTGYAEAFF	TGTGCCAGCAACACAGGGTACGCTGAAGCTTTCTTT